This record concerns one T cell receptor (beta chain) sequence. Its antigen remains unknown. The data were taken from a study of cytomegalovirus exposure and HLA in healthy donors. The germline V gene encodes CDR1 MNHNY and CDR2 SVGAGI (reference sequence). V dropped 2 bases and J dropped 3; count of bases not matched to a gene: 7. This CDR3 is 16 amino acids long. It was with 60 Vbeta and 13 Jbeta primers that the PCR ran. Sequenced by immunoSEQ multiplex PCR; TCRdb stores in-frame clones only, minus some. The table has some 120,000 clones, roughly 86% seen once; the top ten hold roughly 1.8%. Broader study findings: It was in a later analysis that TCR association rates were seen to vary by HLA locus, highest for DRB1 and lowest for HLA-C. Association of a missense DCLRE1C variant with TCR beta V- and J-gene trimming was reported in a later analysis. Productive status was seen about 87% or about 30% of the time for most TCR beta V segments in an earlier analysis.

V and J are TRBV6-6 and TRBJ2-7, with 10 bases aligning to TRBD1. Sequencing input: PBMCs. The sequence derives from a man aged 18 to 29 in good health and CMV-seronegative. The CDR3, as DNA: TGTGCCAGCAGTTACGGCGACAGGGGGCGACACTACGAGCAGTACTTC. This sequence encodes CASSYGDRGRHYEQYF.